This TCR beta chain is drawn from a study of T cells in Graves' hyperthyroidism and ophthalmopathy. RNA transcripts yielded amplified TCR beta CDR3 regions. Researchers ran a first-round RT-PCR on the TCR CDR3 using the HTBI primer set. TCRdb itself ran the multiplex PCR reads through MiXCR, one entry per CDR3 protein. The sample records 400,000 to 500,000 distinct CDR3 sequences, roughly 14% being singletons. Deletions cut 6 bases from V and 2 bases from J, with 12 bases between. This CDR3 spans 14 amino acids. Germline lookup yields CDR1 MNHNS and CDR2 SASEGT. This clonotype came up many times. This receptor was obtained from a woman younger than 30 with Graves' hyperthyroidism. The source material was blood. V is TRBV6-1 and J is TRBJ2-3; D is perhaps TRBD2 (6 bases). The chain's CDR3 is CASRAGPPTDTQYF. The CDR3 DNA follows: TGTGCCAGCAGGGCGGGACCACCCACAGATACGCAGTATTTT.